This TCR beta chain derives from a study of blood T cell repertoires in COVID-19. The CDR3 runs 19 residues. Trimming stripped 7 bases from V and 0 bases from J, with 25 bases between. CDR1 SNHLY and CDR2 FYNNEI come from the germline V gene. Measured with immunoSEQ multiplex PCR; TCRdb has only the in-frame clones, and not every one. The profile shows approximately 470,000 clones, around 90% of them singletons. Sequenced material: PBMCs or T cells enriched from blood (not recorded which). This clonotype originated in a woman between 18 and 29 years old who had recovered from COVID-19. J is TRBJ1-3 and V is TRBV2, with D possibly TRBD1 on 5 matching bases. CDR3 nucleotide sequence: TGTGCCAGCATTTTAGGACCAGGGTCCTTACAAGCCTCTGGAAACACCATATATTTT. It encodes CASILGPGSLQASGNTIYF.